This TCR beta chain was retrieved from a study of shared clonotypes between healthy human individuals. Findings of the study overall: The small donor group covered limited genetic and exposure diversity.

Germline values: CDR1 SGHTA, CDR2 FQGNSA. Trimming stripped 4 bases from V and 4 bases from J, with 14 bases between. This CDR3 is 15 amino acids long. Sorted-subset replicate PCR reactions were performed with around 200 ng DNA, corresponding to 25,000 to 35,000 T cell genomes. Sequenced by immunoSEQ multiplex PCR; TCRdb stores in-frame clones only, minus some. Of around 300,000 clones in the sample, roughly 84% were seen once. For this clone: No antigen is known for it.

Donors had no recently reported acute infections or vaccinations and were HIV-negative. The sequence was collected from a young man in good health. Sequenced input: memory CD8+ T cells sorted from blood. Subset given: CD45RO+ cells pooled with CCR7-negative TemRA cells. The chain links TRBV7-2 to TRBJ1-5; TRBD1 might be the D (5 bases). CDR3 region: CASSWAGQGNQPQHF. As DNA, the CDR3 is TGTGCCAGCAGCTGGGCTGGGCAGGGAAATCAGCCCCAGCATTTT.